This T cell receptor beta chain was recorded in a study of cytotoxic CD8 clonotypes in ibrutinib-treated CLL. Study results and limitations: Higher circulating CD8+ T-cell counts strongly accompanied higher baseline clonality, above age-matched healthy donors. Clonality showed a rise at ibrutinib response that reversed toward baseline at progression.

Target depth was 1 in 200,000 to 1 in 1 million T cells, about 10x per clonotype. Only in-frame clones appear in the TCRdb table, and some are missing; sequencing was by immunoSEQ multiplex PCR. The sample includes about 97,000 clones, 75% to 80% seen only once; the top ten take about 22%. Germline lookup yields CDR1 SGHDT and CDR2 YYEEEE. The CDR3 loop spans 17 amino acids. Trimming removed 0 bases from V and 0 bases from J, with 10 bases in between. For TCR beta libraries, roughly 2 micrograms of genomic DNA were obtained from cryopreserved PBMCs. The count of this clone is one. As yet, its antigen is unknown.

The sequence came from a human donor with chronic lymphocytic leukemia. Sequences were derived from PBMCs, sampled after 24 months of ibrutinib treatment. The chain uses TRBV5-6 and TRBJ1-6; D gene uncertain. Here the CDR3 reads CASSLASMFSYNSPLHF. The CDR3 DNA reads as TGTGCCAGCAGCTTGGCCTCGATGTTCTCCTATAATTCACCCCTCCACTTT.